This is a list of T cell receptor beta chains from one sample in a study of human T cells and chemical hapten exposure. TCRdb independently ran MiXCR on the RACE reads; one entry per CDR3 protein. The sample lists around 82,000 distinct CDR3 sequences; 6% to 8.5% were seen once. The specimen was whole blood, collected in connection with sensitization to the hapten diphenylcyclopropenone (DPC). These receptors were collected from a woman between 25 and 40 years old with alopecia areata. Some clones in this sample may be carry-over from other donors' samples. Each CDR3 is given with its conserved first and last residue. The D gene is left open where the match is weak. Some rows mark clone size as missing; the rest say once, few, many or name a class of expanded clone.

V: TRBV6-5; size: NA; D: NA; length: 14; J: TRBJ1-5; CDR3: CASSFNFPNQPQHF; DNA: TGTGCCAGCAGCTTTAACTTTCCAAATCAGCCCCAGCATTTT
V: TRBV20-1; size: many; D: NA; length: 16; J: TRBJ2-2; CDR3: CSARDSRGRGTGELFF; DNA: TGCAGTGCTAGAGATTCGAGGGGAAGGGGGACCGGGGAGCTGTTTTTT
V: TRBV11-2; size: many; D: NA; length: 12; J: TRBJ1-2; CDR3: CASSFKGAGYTF; DNA: TGTGCCAGCAGCTTCAAAGGGGCTGGCTACACCTTC
V: TRBV30; size: few; D: NA; length: 14; J: TRBJ2-3; CDR3: CAWDLHELTDTQYF; DNA: TGTGCCTGGGACCTTCATGAACTCACAGATACGCAGTATTTT
V: TRBV29-1; size: NA; D: TRBD1; length: 13; J: TRBJ2-7; CDR3: CSVGDRTDYEQYF; DNA: TGCAGCGTTGGGGACAGAACAGACTACGAGCAGTACTTC
V: TRBV9; size: NA; D: NA; length: 13; J: TRBJ1-1; CDR3: CASSRGSDTEAFF; DNA: TGTGCCAGCAGCAGGGGATCGGACACTGAAGCTTTCTTT
V: TRBV14; size: NA; D: NA; length: 13; J: TRBJ1-4; CDR3: CASSQAMYEKLFF; DNA: TGTGCCAGCAGCCAGGCCATGTATGAAAAACTGTTTTTT
V: TRBV5-4; size: NA; D: TRBD1; length: 15; J: TRBJ2-3; CDR3: CASSLLPQGADTQYF; DNA: TGTGCCAGCAGCCTACTGCCGCAGGGGGCAGATACGCAGTATTTT
V: TRBV30; size: NA; D: NA; length: 11; J: TRBJ1-1; CDR3: CAWSRALSAFF; DNA: TGTGCCTGGAGCAGGGCACTATCAGCTTTCTTT
V: TRBV5-1; size: many; D: NA; length: 15; J: TRBJ2-1; CDR3: CASSLEGQTYNEQFF; DNA: TGCGCCAGCAGCTTGGAAGGACAGACCTACAATGAGCAGTTCTTC
V: TRBV18; size: many; D: NA; length: 13; J: TRBJ1-1; CDR3: CASSPQGGTEAFF; DNA: TGTGCCAGCTCACCCCAAGGGGGCACTGAAGCTTTCTTT
V: TRBV19; size: many; D: NA; length: 15; J: TRBJ2-5; CDR3: CASSPSRIPAETQYF; DNA: TGTGCCAGTAGTCCTTCCCGGATCCCGGCGGAGACCCAGTACTTC